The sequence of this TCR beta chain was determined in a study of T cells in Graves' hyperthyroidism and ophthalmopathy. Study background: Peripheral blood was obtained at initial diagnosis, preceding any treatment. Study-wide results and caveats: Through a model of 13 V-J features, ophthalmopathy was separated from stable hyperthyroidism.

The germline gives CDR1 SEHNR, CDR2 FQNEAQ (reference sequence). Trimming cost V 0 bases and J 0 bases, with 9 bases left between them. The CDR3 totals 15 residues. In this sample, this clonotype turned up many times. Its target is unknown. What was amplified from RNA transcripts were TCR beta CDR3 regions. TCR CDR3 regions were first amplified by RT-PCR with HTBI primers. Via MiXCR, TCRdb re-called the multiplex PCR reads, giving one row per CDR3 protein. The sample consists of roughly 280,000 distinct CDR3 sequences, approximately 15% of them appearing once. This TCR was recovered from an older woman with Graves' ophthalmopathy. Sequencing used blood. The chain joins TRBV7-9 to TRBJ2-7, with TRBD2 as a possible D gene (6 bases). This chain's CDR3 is CASSLAEGSSYEQYF. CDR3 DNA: TGTGCCAGCAGCTTAGCGGAGGGGAGCTCCTACGAGCAGTACTTC.